One and the same sample provided the 3 T cell receptor beta chains below, sequenced in a study of a mutant IDH1 vaccine in newly diagnosed glioma (dated by TCRdb to the early 2020s). The library relied on the immunoSEQ multiplex PCR assay. Drawn from immuneACCESS, this table holds only the in-frame rearrangements with V and J called that TCRdb kept. Clones are partly lost; checked studies trace under half to an unresolved V gene and leave the rest unexplained. Here the sample has 33,000 or so clones; around three quarters occur a single time. The ten biggest clones cover about a tenth of the sample. No antigens are known for them. Read against the paper, the sample's time point label means: week 35, safety follow-up. Each vaccine dose was 300 ug of a 20-mer mutant IDH1 peptide in Montanide, given subcutaneously with topical imiquimod. Sequencing was performed on PBMCs, taken from a glioma patient whose treatment included an IDH1 peptide vaccine. These receptors all come from a woman aged 30 to 39 with glioma. Some clones in this sample may be carry-over from other donors' samples.

This chain connects TRBV5-4 to TRBJ2-1, with unresolved D. Germline loops: CDR1 SGHNT, CDR2 YYREEE (reference sequence). CDR3 size: 15 residues. Trimming cost V 4 bases and J 4 bases, with 15 bases left between them. Here the CDR3 reads CASSVPLAEYNEQFF. Here the CDR3 DNA reads TGTGCCAGCAGCGTCCCCTTGGCGGAGTACAATGAGCAGTTCTTC. Based on the CDR3 plus reference TRBV5-4 and TRBJ2-1, the full variable domain is ETGVTQSPTHLIKTRGQQVTLRCSSQSGHNTVSWYQQALGQGPQFIFQYYREEENGRGNFPPRFSGLQFPNYSSELNVNALELDDSALYLCASSVPLAEYNEQFFGPGTRLTVL.

This chain connects TRBV6-1 to TRBJ2-3; 13 bases line up with TRBD2. This CDR3 is built from 15 residues. The V segment lost 6 bases and the J segment 5 bases; nucleotides outside the gene matches: 5. Germline CDR1 MNHNS, CDR2 SASEGT. Here the CDR3 DNA reads TGTGCCAGCAGCCCACTAGCGGGAGGGGTAGATACGCAGTATTTT. Encoded protein: CASSPLAGGVDTQYF.

This clone was detected only once. V gene TRBV29-1 combines with J gene TRBJ1-5, with 7 bases identical to TRBD1. The CDR3 is 14 amino acids. The V and J ends lost 6 bases and 3 bases, in that order; junction bases with no gene match: 8. Germline-derived CDR1 and CDR2 are SQVTM and ANQGSEA. The CDR3 DNA follows: TGCAGCGTCCGGACAGGCGGGATCAATCAGCCCCAGCATTTT. This sequence encodes CSVRTGGINQPQHF.